The 2 T cell receptor beta chains below come from one sample, sequenced in a study of blood T cell repertoires in COVID-19. This table comes from immunoSEQ multiplex PCR, and its TCRdb copy is limited to in-frame clones, with some not included. This sample carries 310,000 or so clones, approximately 89% of them seen once, and the ten largest clones take about 9.5%. The sequencing input was PBMCs or T cells enriched from blood (not recorded which). These receptors were taken from a woman aged 35 to 49 who had recovered from COVID-19.

The V gene is TRBV18, the J gene TRBJ1-1; 8 bases fit TRBD1. Trimming cost V 2 bases and J 1 base; bases outside gene matches: 9. Germline-derived CDR1 and CDR2 are KGHSH and LQKENI. CDR3 size: 17 residues. CDR3 DNA sequence: TGTGCCAGCTCACCAATCCAGGGGGCAGTTGGGAACACTGAAGCTTTCTTT. Protein: CASSPIQGAVGNTEAFF.

CDR3 in DNA: TGTGCCAGCAGCACCGGACTAGCGGGTTTGAGTGAGCAGTACTTC. It specifies CASSTGLAGLSEQYF. The rearrangement uses TRBV3-1 (or the pseudogene TRBV3-2) and TRBJ2-7, with TRBD2 matching 11 bases. The germline CDR1 and CDR2 sequences are LGHDT and YNNKEL (reference sequence). The length of the CDR3 is 15 residues. J gave up 7 bases and V 5 bases, and 10 bases lay outside the gene matches.